The 21 T cell receptor beta chains below come from one sample, sequenced in a study of OX40 agonist ivuxolimab in advanced cancers. The receptor library was made with the immunoSEQ multiplex PCR assay. As stored in TCRdb, this immuneACCESS dataset retains in-frame rearrangements with V and J assigned. A fraction of the clones does not appear; measured against another copy, unresolved V genes explain less than half of the discrepancy, and the remainder lacks a known reason. A total of about 25,000 clones appear in this sample, 70% to 90% of them only once. Roughly two fifths of the sample belongs to the ten largest clones. Sequencing was performed on CD4+ or CD8+ T cells sorted from blood, taken in a trial of the OX40 agonist ivuxolimab. The source of these receptors is an adult with an advanced solid tumor such as melanoma, head and neck, liver or kidney cancer.

The chain recombines TRBV5-6 with TRBJ1-1, with D perhaps matching TRBD1 (5 bases). Germline CDR1 is SGHDT and CDR2 is YYEEEE. This CDR3 has 13 amino acids. Trimming removed 0 bases from V and 8 bases from J, with 11 bases in between. The chain's CDR3 is CASSLGPGLEAFF. The CDR3 DNA reads as TGTGCCAGCAGCTTGGGCCCGGGGCTCGAAGCTTTCTTT.

CDR3 bases: TGTGCCAGCAGCCCCCAGGGCAGGGGGGTCTCCTACGAGCAGTACTTC. Its protein product is CASSPQGRGVSYEQYF. The chain carries TRBV4-2 and TRBJ2-7, with D perhaps TRBD1 (7 bases). Germline V gene lookup returns CDR1 LGHNA and CDR2 YNFKEQ. Trimming cost V 4 bases and J 0 bases, with 16 bases left between them. The CDR3 is 16 residues long.

V usage is TRBV5-1 and J usage is TRBJ1-1, with no clear D. CDR1 and CDR2 (germline): SGHRS, YFSETQ. This CDR3 has 11 amino acids. Trimming took 4 bases from V and 5 from J, leaving 6 bases between them. In DNA form, the CDR3 reads TGCGCCAGCAGCAGAGGGACTGAAGCTTTCTTT. Encoded protein: CASSRGTEAFF.

The rearrangement uses TRBV28 and TRBJ2-7, with D tentatively TRBD1 (6 bases). This CDR3 has 12 residues. Trimming cost V 10 bases and J 2 bases, with 12 bases left between them. The germline V gene encodes CDR1 MDHEN and CDR2 SYDVKM. The CDR3 DNA reads as TGTGCCACCGAACAGGGCCCCTACGAGCAGTACTTC. Translated: CATEQGPYEQYF.

This chain uses TRBV7-3 with TRBJ1-2; possible D gene TRBD1, 5 bases. The germline gives CDR1 SGHTA, CDR2 FQGTGA. This CDR3 is built from 15 residues. V lost 2 bases and J 0 bases, leaving 10 bases between the germline ends. CDR3 nucleotide sequence: TGTGCCAGCAGCTTAGGGGCGGCGTCTAACTATGGCTACACCTTC. It encodes CASSLGAASNYGYTF.

This rearrangement joins TRBV27 to TRBJ2-1; D could derive from TRBD1 or TRBD2 (6 bases each). Trimming took 10 bases from V and 4 from J, leaving 20 bases between them. CDR3 length: 15 amino acids. CDR1 is MNHEY, CDR2 SMNVEV, per germline (reference sequence). The CDR3 nucleotides read TGTGCCACGAAAGGGGGGCGAAGCCTTTACAATGAGCAGTTCTTC. Protein product: CATKGGRSLYNEQFF.

This clone was seen once. This chain links TRBV9 with TRBJ2-1; 10 bases agree with TRBD2. Trimming took 4 bases from V and 2 from J; bases not matched to a gene: 3. The CDR3 spans 15 residues. CDR1 and CDR2 from the germline V gene are SGDLS and YYNGEE. CDR3 DNA sequence: TGTGCCAGCAGCCCCACTAGCGGGACCTACAATGAGCAGTTCTTC. Protein product: CASSPTSGTYNEQFF.

The V call is TRBV7-6, the J call TRBJ2-7, with D perhaps matching TRBD1 (5 bases). The length of the CDR3 is 15 residues. V lost 2 bases and J 2 bases, leaving 13 bases between the germline ends. CDR1 and CDR2 (germline): SGHVS, FNYEAQ. CDR3 residues: CASSLTGQETYEQYF. The CDR3 DNA sequence: TGTGCCAGCAGCTTAACCGGACAAGAAACCTACGAGCAGTACTTC.

This chain joins TRBV7-9 and TRBJ2-3; possible D gene TRBD2, 6 bases. CDR1 is SEHNR and CDR2 is FQNEAQ in the germline V gene (reference sequence). V dropped 6 bases and J dropped 2 bases, with 12 bases sitting between them. The CDR3 contains 14 residues. In nucleotides, the CDR3 is TGTGCCAGCAGGGGAGGACTTACCACAGATACGCAGTATTTT. Its protein is CASRGGLTTDTQYF.

This chain uses TRBV19 with TRBJ2-4; D assignment may be TRBD1 or TRBD2 (5 bases each). The CDR3 is 14 amino acids. The V and J ends lost 5 bases and 9 bases respectively, with 17 bases between them. Germline lookup yields CDR1 LNHDA and CDR2 SQIVND (reference sequence). The CDR3 DNA reads TGTGCCAGTAGTTCGGGACCGCCTGGAGTCATTCAGTACTTC. Translation gives CASSSGPPGVIQYF. Complete variable domain (other parts from reference TRBV19 and TRBJ2-4): DGGITQSPKYLFRKEGQNVTLSCEQNLNHDAMYWYRQDPGQGLRLIYYSQIVNDFQKGDIAEGYSVSREKKESFPLTVTSAQKNPTAFYLCASSSGPPGVIQYFGAGTRLSVL.

The genes are TRBV18 and TRBJ2-1, with D perhaps TRBD1 (8 bases). Germline V gives CDR1 KGHSH, CDR2 LQKENI. The germline V and J ends were trimmed by 2 bases and 5 bases, with 16 bases remaining between them. CDR3 length: 16 amino acids. The CDR3 nucleotides are TGTGCCAGCTCACCAATTACAACAGGGGGGGACAATGAGCAGTTCTTC. Translation: CASSPITTGGDNEQFF.

The chain recombines TRBV11-1 with TRBJ1-6; no definite D call. The V gene lost 8 bases and the J gene lost 13 bases, with 24 bases spanning the gap. The CDR3 contains 15 residues. Germline-derived CDR1 and CDR2 are SGHAT and FQDESV (reference sequence). CDR3 DNA: TGTGCCAGCGCGCCGTGGGTGGGCAGGCGGTCCCCCCTCCACTTT. Residues: CASAPWVGRRSPLHF.

The chain joins TRBV27 to TRBJ2-1; 13 nucleotides match TRBD2. The CDR3 totals 14 residues. Per the germline V gene, CDR1 is MNHEY and CDR2 is SMNVEV (reference sequence). The V and J ends lost 3 bases and 8 bases, in that order; junction bases with no gene match: 1. The CDR3 coding sequence is TGTGCCAGCAGTTTTGGGACTAGCGGGGATGAGCAGTTCTTC. It specifies CASSFGTSGDEQFF.

The CDR3 DNA reads as TGTGCCAGCAGCTTCTCCGACTACGAGCAGTACTTC. Protein product: CASSFSDYEQYF. This chain uses TRBV7-9 with TRBJ2-7; D unclear. The V end was cut by 3 bases, the J end by 3 bases, with 6 bases between. The CDR3 is 12 amino acids. Germline assignment: CDR1 SEHNR and CDR2 FQNEAQ (reference sequence).

The chain has TRBV6-5 and TRBJ2-1, with 8 bases that match TRBD1. Unmatched junction bases numbered 5, after V lost 6 bases and J lost 7 bases. This CDR3 comprises 13 residues. CDR1 and CDR2 from the germline V gene are MNHEY and SVGAGI. The CDR3 bases are TGTGCCAGCAGAGGACAGGGAGAGAATGAGCAGTTCTTC. It specifies CASRGQGENEQFF.

This chain uses TRBV11-2 with TRBJ2-7; D may be TRBD2 (6 bases). This CDR3 comprises 13 residues. Germline V gene lookup returns CDR1 SGHAT and CDR2 FQNNGV. Trimming took off 5 bases at V and 3 bases at J, with 11 bases between the two ends. The CDR3 DNA follows: TGTGCCAGCAGCCCGGGGGTACACTACGAGCAGTACTTC. This translates into CASSPGVHYEQYF.

The V gene is TRBV16, the J gene TRBJ2-1; no firm D call. Germline CDR1 KGHSY, CDR2 FQNENV. The CDR3 is 13 residues long. Trimming left V 4 bases short and J 10 bases short, with 14 bases between. The CDR3 DNA reads as TGTGCCAGCAGCCGGAATGCAGACCCCGAGCAGTTCTTC. It specifies CASSRNADPEQFF.

V gene TRBV5-1 combines with J gene TRBJ2-5; D may be TRBD1 or TRBD2 (6 bases each). CDR3 size: 15 residues. Trimming removed 5 bases at V and 1 base at J, with 15 bases between. Germline loops: CDR1 SGHRS, CDR2 YFSETQ. For the CDR3, the DNA is TGCGCCAGCAGTATTTGGGGGGCGCCCCAAGAGACCCAGTACTTC. Translation: CASSIWGAPQETQYF.

The chain employs TRBV7-6 and TRBJ2-7; D is unclear. The CDR3 loop spans 11 amino acids. Trimming took 3 bases from V and 6 from J, leaving 6 bases between them. CDR1 and CDR2 (germline): SGHVS, FNYEAQ. CDR3 nucleotides: TGTGCCAGCAGCTTGTCTCTCGAGCAGTACTTC. Its translation: CASSLSLEQYF.

The CDR3 reads CASSNSGFSYEQYF. For the CDR3, the DNA is TGTGCCAGCTCTAACAGCGGGTTCTCCTACGAGCAGTACTTC. V gene TRBV18 combines with J gene TRBJ2-7; D is perhaps TRBD2 (6 bases). Germline assignment: CDR1 KGHSH and CDR2 LQKENI. The CDR3 has 14 residues. The germline V and J ends were trimmed by 6 bases and 0 bases, with 12 bases remaining between them.

This clone was recorded a few times. The chain is built from TRBV10-3 and TRBJ2-1, with TRBD1 as a possible D gene (7 bases). Germline V gene lookup returns CDR1 ENHRY and CDR2 SYGVKD. Trimming removed 5 bases from V and 2 bases from J, with 16 bases in between. The CDR3 totals 16 residues. The CDR3 region has the DNA TGTGCCATCAGTCACCAGGACAGGACTACCTACAATGAGCAGTTCTTC. Protein: CAISHQDRTTYNEQFF.